This is a list of T cell receptor beta chains from one sample in a study of blood T cells in healthy people across ages. MiXCR was run by TCRdb on the 5' RACE reads, yielding one entry per CDR3 protein. Here the sample spans approximately 880,000 distinct CDR3 sequences, under 50% being singletons. Sequenced sample: blood. The receptors were sampled from a man younger than 45 in good health. CDR3s include the opening cysteine and the closing phenylalanine or tryptophan. Each record gives: CDR3 DNA, CDR3 protein, clone size, V gene, D gene, J gene. The D gene is left open where the match is weak. The size of a clone is reported for some rows only, either as once, few or many, or as a class for expanded clones.

CDR3nt: TGCGCCAGCAGCCCCTACTTAGCGGCCTCCTACGAGCAGTACTTC
CDR3aa: CASSPYLAASYEQYF
abundance: few
v_gene: TRBV4-3
d_gene: .
j_gene: TRBJ2-7

CDR3nt: TGTGCCAGCAGCTTATCAATGAGTCTAAGCTCCTACGAGCAGTACTTC
CDR3aa: CASSLSMSLSSYEQYF
abundance: .
v_gene: TRBV7-9
d_gene: .
j_gene: TRBJ2-7

CDR3nt: TGTGCCAGCAGCGTTGATCCCTCGAGCTCCTACAATGAGCAGTTCTTC
CDR3aa: CASSVDPSSSYNEQFF
abundance: .
v_gene: TRBV9
d_gene: .
j_gene: TRBJ2-1

CDR3nt: TGCAGTGCCCTTACTCCGGGCACCCGAAACACCATATATTTT
CDR3aa: CSALTPGTRNTIYF
abundance: .
v_gene: TRBV20-1
d_gene: .
j_gene: TRBJ1-3

CDR3nt: TGTGCCAGCAGTTTGACGGGACAGCGGGATGGCTACACCTTC
CDR3aa: CASSLTGQRDGYTF
abundance: .
v_gene: TRBV27
d_gene: TRBD1
j_gene: TRBJ1-2

CDR3nt: TGTGCCATCAGTGAGATTGAGGGGTTAGCCAAAAACATTCAGTACTTC
CDR3aa: CAISEIEGLAKNIQYF
abundance: .
v_gene: TRBV10-3
d_gene: .
j_gene: TRBJ2-4

CDR3nt: TGTGCCTGGAGTGTAGGAGGGGTTACCTACGAGCAGTACTTC
CDR3aa: CAWSVGGVTYEQYF
abundance: .
v_gene: TRBV30
d_gene: .
j_gene: TRBJ2-7

CDR3nt: TGTGCCATCAGTGAGGGGGCTAGCGGGGGGGCAATCCACAATGAGCAGTTCTTC
CDR3aa: CAISEGASGGAIHNEQFF
abundance: .
v_gene: TRBV10-3
d_gene: TRBD2
j_gene: TRBJ2-1

CDR3nt: TGTGCCAGCAGCCCCCGCCCCGAAGGCGGCGAGCAGTACTTC
CDR3aa: CASSPRPEGGEQYF
abundance: .
v_gene: TRBV9
d_gene: .
j_gene: TRBJ2-7

CDR3nt: TGTGCCACCACAGGGAGGGGGGATGGAGATACGCAGTATTTT
CDR3aa: CATTGRGDGDTQYF
abundance: few
v_gene: TRBV24-1
d_gene: .
j_gene: TRBJ2-3

CDR3nt: TGTGCCAGCACCTCGGAGCCAGGGGGCTACACCTTC
CDR3aa: CASTSEPGGYTF
abundance: .
v_gene: TRBV7-9
d_gene: .
j_gene: TRBJ1-2

CDR3nt: TGTGCCAGCAGTGGTCCAGGGGGCAATCAGCCCCAGCATTTT
CDR3aa: CASSGPGGNQPQHF
abundance: few
v_gene: TRBV6-1
d_gene: .
j_gene: TRBJ1-5

CDR3nt: TGCGCCAGCAGCTTTTCTCAGGTGGGGTACGAGCAGTACTTC
CDR3aa: CASSFSQVGYEQYF
abundance: .
v_gene: TRBV5-1
d_gene: .
j_gene: TRBJ2-7

CDR3nt: TGTGCCACTAGGACGTGGGAGGAGGCCAAAAACATTCAGTACTTC
CDR3aa: CATRTWEEAKNIQYF
abundance: .
v_gene: TRBV15
d_gene: .
j_gene: TRBJ2-4

CDR3nt: TGTGCCAGCAGGAGGACAGGGGGTGAGAATCAGCCCCAGCATTTT
CDR3aa: CASRRTGGENQPQHF
abundance: .
v_gene: TRBV12-3/TRBV12-4
d_gene: TRBD1
j_gene: TRBJ1-5

CDR3nt: TGTGCCATCAGTGAGTCGGCCGGGGGCCGGGTATCTTTTTACGAGCAGTACTTC
CDR3aa: CAISESAGGRVSFYEQYF
abundance: few
v_gene: TRBV10-3
d_gene: .
j_gene: TRBJ2-7

CDR3nt: TGTGCCAGCAGCTGGGCCGGGACAGACTACGAGCAGTACTTC
CDR3aa: CASSWAGTDYEQYF
abundance: .
v_gene: TRBV5-6
d_gene: TRBD1
j_gene: TRBJ2-7

CDR3nt: TGCAGCGTTGTTGGTGCGGGGGGGAGTACGCAGTATTTT
CDR3aa: CSVVGAGGSTQYF
abundance: few
v_gene: TRBV29-1
d_gene: TRBD2
j_gene: TRBJ2-3

CDR3nt: TGTGCCAGTAGTATGGGGGGGAGCAAAGATACGCAGTATTTT
CDR3aa: CASSMGGSKDTQYF
abundance: .
v_gene: TRBV19
d_gene: TRBD2
j_gene: TRBJ2-3

CDR3nt: TGCGCCAGCAGACTGCAGCGGGGGACCACTAGCACAGATACGCAGTATTTT
CDR3aa: CASRLQRGTTSTDTQYF
abundance: .
v_gene: TRBV4-1
d_gene: TRBD2
j_gene: TRBJ2-3

CDR3nt: TGCAGTGCTAGGTCCCCGGGTGGGAGCACAGATACGCAGTATTTT
CDR3aa: CSARSPGGSTDTQYF
abundance: .
v_gene: TRBV20-1
d_gene: .
j_gene: TRBJ2-3

CDR3nt: TGCAGCGCCTGGGGCGCGGACACTGAAGCTTTCTTT
CDR3aa: CSAWGADTEAFF
abundance: .
v_gene: TRBV29-1
d_gene: .
j_gene: TRBJ1-1

CDR3nt: TGCGCCGGCAGCCAAGCCCAGGGTTTGCTTGGGGCCAACGTCCTGACTTTC
CDR3aa: CAGSQAQGLLGANVLTF
abundance: .
v_gene: TRBV4-3
d_gene: .
j_gene: TRBJ2-6

CDR3nt: TGCGCCAGCAGCTTTAATAGCGGGGGGGCTATTGGAGAGACCCAGTACTTC
CDR3aa: CASSFNSGGAIGETQYF
abundance: .
v_gene: TRBV5-1
d_gene: TRBD2
j_gene: TRBJ2-5

CDR3nt: TGTGCCATCACACAGGGTCGCAATCAGCCCCAGCATTTT
CDR3aa: CAITQGRNQPQHF
abundance: many
v_gene: TRBV10-3
d_gene: .
j_gene: TRBJ1-5

CDR3nt: TGTGCCAGCAGCGTAGGAGGGAAGACCCCCTACGAGCAGTACTTC
CDR3aa: CASSVGGKTPYEQYF
abundance: many
v_gene: TRBV9
d_gene: .
j_gene: TRBJ2-7

CDR3nt: TGTGCCAGCAGTTTGAGGGTTTGGGGAGATACGCAGTATTTT
CDR3aa: CASSLRVWGDTQYF
abundance: .
v_gene: TRBV12-3/TRBV12-4
d_gene: .
j_gene: TRBJ2-3

CDR3nt: TGCGCCAGCGGGCGGGAGGTCTCCTACAATGAGCAGTTCTTC
CDR3aa: CASGREVSYNEQFF
abundance: few
v_gene: TRBV4-3
d_gene: TRBD2
j_gene: TRBJ2-1

CDR3nt: TGCAGCGTTGAATCGGGGGGACCCTTTGGGCAGTTCTTC
CDR3aa: CSVESGGPFGQFF
abundance: few
v_gene: TRBV29-1
d_gene: TRBD2
j_gene: TRBJ2-1

CDR3nt: TGTGCCTCGAGGACAGGCTCTGGAAACACCATATATTTT
CDR3aa: CASRTGSGNTIYF
abundance: few
v_gene: TRBV10-3
d_gene: TRBD1
j_gene: TRBJ1-3

CDR3nt: TGTGCCAGCAGCCCATCGGCGGGAGACTACAATGAGCAGTTCTTC
CDR3aa: CASSPSAGDYNEQFF
abundance: .
v_gene: TRBV7-2
d_gene: TRBD2
j_gene: TRBJ2-1

CDR3nt: TGTGCCAGCAGTGAGCAGGGGGGCACAAAGACCCAGTACTTC
CDR3aa: CASSEQGGTKTQYF
abundance: .
v_gene: TRBV2
d_gene: .
j_gene: TRBJ2-5

CDR3nt: TGTGCCAGCAGTTTATCGAGGGGCACGGCCCCCCATCGGGGCTACACCTTC
CDR3aa: CASSLSRGTAPHRGYTF
abundance: .
v_gene: TRBV27
d_gene: .
j_gene: TRBJ1-2

CDR3nt: TGTGCCATCAGACGGGACAGGGCTTTGGAAACAGATACGCAGTATTTT
CDR3aa: CAIRRDRALETDTQYF
abundance: few
v_gene: TRBV10-3
d_gene: TRBD1
j_gene: TRBJ2-3

CDR3nt: TGTGCCAGCAGCTTAAACACGAACACCGGGGAGCTGTTTTTT
CDR3aa: CASSLNTNTGELFF
abundance: .
v_gene: TRBV7-2
d_gene: .
j_gene: TRBJ2-2

CDR3nt: TGCAGCGTTGAAAGAGGGTACACCGGGGAGCTGTTTTTT
CDR3aa: CSVERGYTGELFF
abundance: .
v_gene: TRBV29-1
d_gene: .
j_gene: TRBJ2-2

CDR3nt: TGCGCCAGCAGCCAAGATAACGTCGGGACAGGGGGATATAATGAGCAGTTCTTC
CDR3aa: CASSQDNVGTGGYNEQFF
abundance: few
v_gene: TRBV4-3
d_gene: TRBD1
j_gene: TRBJ2-1

CDR3nt: TGCAGTGCCCGAACTACTCCCGGGGTGACCTATGGCTACACCTTC
CDR3aa: CSARTTPGVTYGYTF
abundance: few
v_gene: TRBV20-1
d_gene: .
j_gene: TRBJ1-2

CDR3nt: TGCGCCAGCAGCTTGGTTGGGGAGGTCTACAATGAGCAGTTCTTC
CDR3aa: CASSLVGEVYNEQFF
abundance: .
v_gene: TRBV5-1
d_gene: .
j_gene: TRBJ2-1

CDR3nt: TGTGCCAGCAGCCGGACCCTTCCGGGACAGGAGGTCGAGCAGTACTTC
CDR3aa: CASSRTLPGQEVEQYF
abundance: once
v_gene: TRBV3-1
d_gene: TRBD1
j_gene: TRBJ2-7

CDR3nt: TGTGCCAGCAGTCCCCGGGGGTCCTCCTACAATGAGCAGTTCTTC
CDR3aa: CASSPRGSSYNEQFF
abundance: many
v_gene: TRBV6-1
d_gene: .
j_gene: TRBJ2-1

CDR3nt: TGTGCCAGCAGTTTACCTTACTCCCAAGAGACCCAGTACTTC
CDR3aa: CASSLPYSQETQYF
abundance: many
v_gene: TRBV12-3/TRBV12-4
d_gene: .
j_gene: TRBJ2-5

CDR3nt: TGTGCCAGCAGTATTACAGGGGGCTACGAGCAGTACTTC
CDR3aa: CASSITGGYEQYF
abundance: few
v_gene: TRBV27
d_gene: TRBD1
j_gene: TRBJ2-7

CDR3nt: TGTGCCAGCAGCAGAACCCCAGGCGTCCAAGAGACCCAGTACTTC
CDR3aa: CASSRTPGVQETQYF
abundance: .
v_gene: TRBV9
d_gene: .
j_gene: TRBJ2-5

CDR3nt: TGTGCCAGCAGTTACCAACTTCCGGGGAATGAGCAGTTCTTC
CDR3aa: CASSYQLPGNEQFF
abundance: few
v_gene: TRBV6-6
d_gene: .
j_gene: TRBJ2-1

CDR3nt: TGTGCCAGCAGCGCTAGCGGGGGGGGTTCTGGTCCCGGGGAGCTGTTTTTT
CDR3aa: CASSASGGGSGPGELFF
abundance: .
v_gene: TRBV7-2
d_gene: TRBD2
j_gene: TRBJ2-2

CDR3nt: TGTGCCAGCAGCAACCGATCCCCACTTTTACAAGAGACCCAGTACTTC
CDR3aa: CASSNRSPLLQETQYF
abundance: .
v_gene: TRBV21-1
d_gene: .
j_gene: TRBJ2-5

CDR3nt: TGTGCCAGCAGTTTAGCCGGGACAGTCCCCTACGAGCAGTACTTC
CDR3aa: CASSLAGTVPYEQYF
abundance: .
v_gene: TRBV27
d_gene: TRBD1
j_gene: TRBJ2-7

CDR3nt: TGTGCCAGCAGCCAATCGGCAGGGGCCCAAGAGACCCAGTACTTC
CDR3aa: CASSQSAGAQETQYF
abundance: .
v_gene: TRBV16
d_gene: .
j_gene: TRBJ2-5

CDR3nt: TGTGCCAGCAGCCATCGCTCCGACGAGCAGTACTTC
CDR3aa: CASSHRSDEQYF
abundance: few
v_gene: TRBV7-6
d_gene: .
j_gene: TRBJ2-7

CDR3nt: TGTGCCAGCAGTCCTAGTACAGGGACTGGGGCCAACGTCCTGACTTTC
CDR3aa: CASSPSTGTGANVLTF
abundance: few
v_gene: TRBV27
d_gene: .
j_gene: TRBJ2-6

CDR3nt: TGTGCCAGCAGCGTAGGGGGTACAGGGACCTACGAGCAGAACTTC
CDR3aa: CASSVGGTGTYEQNF
abundance: .
v_gene: TRBV9
d_gene: .
j_gene: TRBJ2-7

CDR3nt: TGTGCCAGCAGCCCCTGGGGCGGGGAAAAAGATACGCAGTATTTT
CDR3aa: CASSPWGGEKDTQYF
abundance: .
v_gene: TRBV3-1
d_gene: .
j_gene: TRBJ2-3

CDR3nt: TGTGCCAGCAGCCTACCTCTAGCGGGGAGCACAGATACGCAGTATTTT
CDR3aa: CASSLPLAGSTDTQYF
abundance: .
v_gene: TRBV7-2
d_gene: TRBD2
j_gene: TRBJ2-3